The clone carrying this T cell receptor (beta chain) was counted between two and nine times. Antigen unknown. This entry comes from a study of T-cell memory formation after mild COVID-19. Study overall: TCR clusters mostly belonged to single donors. Study-wide points: Most CD4+ clones that shrank were in CM and EM, while CD8+ ones turned up in EMRA.

The V gene's germline CDR1 is SGHVS and CDR2 FNYEAQ. CDR3 length: 16 amino acids. V gave up 0 bases and J gave up 0 bases, with 11 bases separating them. TCRdb reprocessed the 5' RACE reads via MiXCR and lists one record per CDR3 protein. The table records about 130,000 distinct CDR3 sequences, about 15% of them present only once. The TCR originated in an adult woman who had mild COVID-19 (a few samples of this study predate the infection). Cell type and time point are not known. The sample taken for sequencing was PBMCs or a T cell subset sorted from them (not recorded which). The V call is TRBV7-6, the J call TRBJ1-1; possible D gene TRBD1, 5 bases. DNA of the CDR3: TGTGCCAGCAGCTTAGCCCCGGGCAGGGTGAACACTGAAGCTTTCTTT. This gives the protein CASSLAPGRVNTEAFF.